The 9 T cell receptor beta chains listed next were all sequenced from one sample in a study of shared clonotypes between healthy human individuals. Naive CD8 cells lacked CD45RO, underwent positive selection for CCR7 and left out terminally differentiated effector memory CD45RA+ cells. The assay was immunoSEQ multiplex PCR, and TCRdb's table has in-frame clones only and misses some. The profile shows 2 million to 2.5 million clones, approximately 95% of them singletons. The sample was naive CD8+ T cells sorted from blood. All receptors derive from a man aged 18 to 30 in good health.

CDR3 in amino acids: CASSLEKGYTGELFF. The DNA of the CDR3 is TGTGCCAGCAGCTTAGAGAAGGGGTACACCGGGGAGCTGTTTTTT. This chain links TRBV13 with TRBJ2-2; TRBD1 is a possible D gene (5 bases). The CDR3 length is 15 residues. CDR1 PRHDT and CDR2 FYEKMQ come from the germline V gene (reference sequence). The V and J ends lost 1 base and 3 bases respectively, with 9 bases between them. The full variable domain, rest sourced from reference TRBV13 and TRBJ2-2, is AAGVIQSPRHLIKEKRETATLKCYPIPRHDTVYWYQQGPGQDPQFLISFYEKMQSDKGSIPDRFSAQQFSDYHSELNMSSLELGDSALYFCASSLEKGYTGELFFGEGSRLTVL.

About this clone: The same CDR3 is also encoded by other DNA sequences in this sample. The chain couples TRBV30 to TRBJ1-1, with D unclear. V lost 3 bases and J 5 bases, leaving 7 bases between the germline ends. Germline-derived CDR1 and CDR2 are GTSNPN and SVGIG (reference sequence). This CDR3 is built from 11 residues. CDR3 DNA: TGTGCCTGGAGCCGGGGTACTGAAGCTTTCTTT. Its protein product is CAWSRGTEAFF.

The rearrangement uses TRBV7-9 and TRBJ1-5; D gene unclear. Germline V gene sequence: CDR1 SEHNR, CDR2 FQNEAQ (reference sequence). CDR3 length: 15 amino acids. Trimming removed 1 base from V and 3 bases from J, with 10 bases in between. For the CDR3, the DNA is TGTGCCAGCAGCTTAGATCCCAGCATCAATCAGCCCCAGCATTTT. Its protein product is CASSLDPSINQPQHF.

The V gene is TRBV6-5, the J gene TRBJ1-2, with D hard to call. V was clipped by 2 bases and J by 3 bases, with 10 bases between them. Germline values: CDR1 MNHEY, CDR2 SVGAGI. The CDR3 totals 14 residues. CDR3: CASSYRGEDYGYTF. The DNA of the CDR3 is TGTGCCAGCAGTTACCGGGGAGAAGACTATGGCTACACCTTC.

CDR3 loop: CARSPMGEDEKLFF. The CDR3 DNA is TGTGCCAGAAGCCCGATGGGGGAGGATGAAAAACTGTTTTTT. The rearrangement links TRBV5-3 to TRBJ1-4; D is perhaps TRBD1 (5 bases). TRBV5-3 is reported as an ORF; its role is uncertain. V lost 4 bases, J lost 6 bases, and 13 bases lay in between. The CDR3 is made up of 14 amino acids.

As DNA, the CDR3 is TGTGCCAGCAGTCAATCACGATACGAGCAGTACTTC. Translating gives CASSQSRYEQYF. The chain is built from TRBV14 and TRBJ2-7; D is uncertain. V was pared by 6 bases and J by 4 bases, with 10 bases between. Germline CDR1 SGHDN, CDR2 FVKESK. CDR3 size: 12 residues.

The chain recombines TRBV9 with TRBJ2-2; the D is unclear. The V end lost 0 bases, the J end lost 4 bases, and 19 bases lay between the germline ends. This CDR3 has 18 residues. The germline CDR1 and CDR2 sequences are SGDLS and YYNGEE. The DNA for the CDR3 is TGTGCCAGCAGCGTAGCTACGGCCGGGCCCACCACCACCGGGGAGCTGTTTTTT. It specifies CASSVATAGPTTTGELFF.

This sequence joins TRBV7-6 and TRBJ1-2; 9 nucleotides match TRBD1. The germline gives CDR1 SGHVS, CDR2 FNYEAQ. With 4 bases clipped from V and 8 bases from J, the junction kept 8 bases outside the gene matches. The length of the CDR3 is 14 residues. CDR3 sequence: CASSSPGTGSGYTF. CDR3 nucleotides: TGTGCCAGCAGCTCGCCCGGGACAGGGTCAGGCTACACCTTC.

The chain links TRBV28 to TRBJ2-7, with D maybe TRBD1 (6 bases). The V and J ends lost 2 bases and 1 base respectively, with 12 bases between them. The CDR3 covers 15 residues. Looked up from germline, CDR1 is MDHEN and CDR2 is SYDVKM. DNA for the CDR3: TGTGCCAGCAGTTTAAGGGGGACGGGGTCCTACGAGCAGTACTTC. Translated: CASSLRGTGSYEQYF.